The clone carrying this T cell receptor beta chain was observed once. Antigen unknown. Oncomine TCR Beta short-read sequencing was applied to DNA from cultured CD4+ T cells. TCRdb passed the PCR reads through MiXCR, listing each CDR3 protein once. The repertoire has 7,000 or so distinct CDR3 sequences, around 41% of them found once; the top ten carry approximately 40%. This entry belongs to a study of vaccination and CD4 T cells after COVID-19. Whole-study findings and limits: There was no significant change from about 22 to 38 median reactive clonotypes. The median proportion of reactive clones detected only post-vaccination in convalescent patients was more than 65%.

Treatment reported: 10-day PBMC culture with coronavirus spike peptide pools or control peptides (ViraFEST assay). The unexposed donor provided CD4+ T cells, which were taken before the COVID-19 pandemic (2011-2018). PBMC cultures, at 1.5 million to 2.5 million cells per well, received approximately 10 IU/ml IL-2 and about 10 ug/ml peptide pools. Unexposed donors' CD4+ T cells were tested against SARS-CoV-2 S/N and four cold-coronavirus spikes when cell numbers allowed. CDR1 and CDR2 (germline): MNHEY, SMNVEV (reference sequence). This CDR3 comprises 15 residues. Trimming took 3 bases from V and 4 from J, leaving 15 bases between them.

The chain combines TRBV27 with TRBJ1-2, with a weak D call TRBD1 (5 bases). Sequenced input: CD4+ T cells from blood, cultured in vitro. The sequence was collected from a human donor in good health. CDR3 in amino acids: CASSLGGVRAYGYTF. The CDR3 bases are TGTGCCAGCAGTTTGGGGGGGGTAAGGGCCTATGGCTACACCTTC.